What follows are 19 T cell receptor beta chains derived from one specimen sequenced in a study of blood T cell repertoires in COVID-19. Sequencing used immunoSEQ multiplex PCR; TCRdb keeps in-frame clones, though not all of them. Of roughly 150,000 clones listed, more than 85% are singletons. Specimen: peripheral blood. The source is a human donor in a cohort sampled during active COVID-19.

Only one count was recorded for this clone. The gene calls are TRBV6-2 or TRBV6-3 and TRBJ2-3, with 10 bases that match TRBD2. The germline V gene has CDR1 MNHEY and CDR2 SVGEGT. The ends lost 2 bases at V and 5 bases at J; junction bases unmatched: 4. This CDR3 has 15 residues. The CDR3 is CASSYQRGGKDTQYF. The CDR3 DNA is TGTGCCAGCAGTTACCAGCGGGGGGGCAAAGATACGCAGTATTTT.

The gene calls are TRBV5-6 and TRBJ1-2, with 11 positions matching TRBD1. Germline CDR1 is SGHDT and CDR2 is YYEEEE. The CDR3 spans 14 residues. After removal of 4 bases from V and 4 bases from J, the junction contained 3 bases not matched to a gene. CDR3 region: CASSGGQGAYGYTF. The CDR3 nucleotides are TGTGCCAGCAGCGGCGGACAGGGGGCCTATGGCTACACCTTC.

The gene calls are TRBV15 and TRBJ1-4; perhaps TRBD1 as D (5 bases). Trimming took off 1 base at V and 7 bases at J, with 10 bases between the two ends. The CDR3 covers 14 residues. Germline lookup yields CDR1 LNHNV and CDR2 YYDKDF (reference sequence). The CDR3 bases are TGTGCCACCAGCAGAGGCCAGGGTGGTGAAAAACTGTTTTTT. Its protein product is CATSRGQGGEKLFF.

This chain uses TRBV7-9 with TRBJ1-5; D remains ambiguous. Per germline, CDR1 SEHNR and CDR2 FQNEAQ (reference sequence). V was trimmed by 1 base and J by 2 bases, leaving 6 bases between them. The length of the CDR3 is 14 residues. The CDR3 here is CASSLGPRNQPQHF. The CDR3 DNA is TGTGCCAGCAGCTTAGGGCCGCGCAATCAGCCCCAGCATTTT.

V gene TRBV30 combines with J gene TRBJ2-7; 7 bases are a match to TRBD1. This CDR3 spans 13 amino acids. V shed 2 bases, J shed 2 bases, and the junction held 3 bases outside the gene matches. The germline V gene encodes CDR1 GTSNPN and CDR2 SVGIG (reference sequence). The CDR3 DNA is TGTGCCTGGAGTCCGACAGGGACCTACGAGCAGTACTTC. Encoded protein: CAWSPTGTYEQYF. The full variable domain, completed using reference TRBV30 and TRBJ2-7, is SQTIHQWPATLVQPVGSPLSLECTVEGTSNPNLYWYRQAAGRGLQLLFYSVGIGQISSEVPQNLSASRPQDRQFILSSKKLLLSDSGFYLCAWSPTGTYEQYFGPGTRLTVT.

This rearrangement joins TRBV20-1 to TRBJ2-5; D is uncertain. V gave up 3 bases and J gave up 1 base, with 12 bases separating them. The CDR3 consists of 14 residues. Germline CDR1 is DFQATT and CDR2 is SNEGSKA (reference sequence). This chain's CDR3 is CSASTQSAQETQYF. The DNA for the CDR3 is TGCAGTGCTAGTACCCAGAGCGCCCAAGAGACCCAGTACTTC.

The count of this clone is one. This chain uses TRBV10-2 with TRBJ2-3; a weak D match, TRBD2 (6 bases). This CDR3 region has 14 residues. V gave up 8 bases and J gave up 0 bases, with 12 bases separating them. CDR1 WSHSY and CDR2 SAAADI come from the germline V gene. Here the CDR3 reads CASLPGTSTDTQYF. The DNA of the CDR3 is TGCGCCAGCTTACCCGGGACTAGCACAGATACGCAGTATTTT.

The chain has TRBV2 and TRBJ2-6, with no clear D. This CDR3 region has 14 residues. CDR1 is SNHLY, CDR2 FYNNEI, per germline. The V end was cut by 3 bases, the J end by 0 bases, with 3 bases between. The CDR3: CASSDISGANVLTF. The DNA for the CDR3 is TGTGCCAGCAGTGACATCTCTGGGGCCAACGTCCTGACTTTC.

This clone was seen only once. The V gene is TRBV6-6, the J gene TRBJ1-6, with D maybe TRBD1 (5 bases). The CDR3 is 14 residues long. Germline assignment: CDR1 MNHNY and CDR2 SVGAGI (reference sequence). Trimming cost V 2 bases and J 7 bases, with 9 bases left between them. CDR3 in DNA: TGTGCCAGCAGTTACGCAGGGCCAAATTCACCCCTCCACTTT. This codes for CASSYAGPNSPLHF.

The gene calls are TRBV25-1 and TRBJ2-3, with a possible D match to TRBD2 (6 bases). Germline V CDR1 and CDR2: MGHDK, SYGVNS. V was cut by 6 bases and J by 0 bases, with 10 bases left in between. There are 14 residues in the CDR3. CDR3: CASSLAASTDTQYF. CDR3 DNA sequence: TGTGCCAGCAGCTTAGCGGCCAGCACAGATACGCAGTATTTT.

The chain carries TRBV4-1 and TRBJ1-4; D is perhaps TRBD1 (5 bases). This CDR3 has 20 amino acids. Looked up from germline, CDR1 is MGHRA and CDR2 is YSYEKL. Trimming cost V 0 bases and J 0 bases, with 20 bases left between them. CDR3: CASSQDPGRGVRSTNEKLFF. The CDR3 DNA follows: TGCGCCAGCAGCCAAGATCCCGGGAGGGGTGTAAGGTCAACTAATGAAAAACTGTTTTTT.

CDR3 in DNA: TGTGCCAGCTCACCCTTACAGCAGGCAGATACGCAGTATTTT. This sequence encodes CASSPLQQADTQYF. V is TRBV18 and J is TRBJ2-3; D call uncertain. The CDR3 runs to 14 residues. Germline V gene lookup returns CDR1 KGHSH and CDR2 LQKENI. V was shortened by 3 bases and J by 4 bases, with 11 bases between the two germline ends.

The chain recombines TRBV28 with TRBJ2-1; unclear D gene. Germline V CDR1 and CDR2: MDHEN, SYDVKM. The CDR3 has 12 residues. Trimming took 3 bases from V and 4 from J, leaving 4 bases between them. CDR3 nucleotide sequence: TGTGCCAGCAGTTTCGGTTACAATGAGCAGTTCTTC. Translating it yields CASSFGYNEQFF.

V is TRBV2 and J is TRBJ2-5; 13 bases agree with TRBD2. CDR1 SNHLY and CDR2 FYNNEI come from the germline V gene. J gave up 3 bases and V 2 bases, and 3 bases lay outside the gene matches. There are 16 residues in the CDR3. CDR3: CASSEPGLAGKETQYF. The CDR3 nucleotides read TGTGCCAGCAGTGAACCGGGACTAGCGGGAAAAGAGACCCAGTACTTC.

V gene TRBV7-3 combines with J gene TRBJ1-1, with no clear D. Germline CDR1 reads SGHTA; CDR2 reads FQGTGA. This CDR3 contains 14 residues. Trimming stripped 3 bases from V and 5 bases from J, with 13 bases between. The CDR3 sequence is CASSLGVGSTEAFF. CDR3 DNA: TGTGCCAGCAGCTTGGGAGTAGGGAGTACTGAAGCTTTCTTT.

The V gene is TRBV3-1 (or the pseudogene TRBV3-2), the J gene TRBJ2-2; 7 bases match TRBD2. Germline V gene data show CDR1 as LGHDT and CDR2 as YNNKEL (reference sequence). This CDR3 spans 15 amino acids. J gave up 2 bases and V 3 bases, and 3 bases lay outside the gene matches. CDR3 sequence reads: CASSQGRANTGELFF. The CDR3 DNA reads TGTGCCAGCAGCCAGGGGAGGGCAAACACCGGGGAGCTGTTTTTT.

This clone was detected only once. The chain couples TRBV6-4 to TRBJ2-1; D perhaps matches TRBD2 (6 bases). V was trimmed by 3 bases and J by 1 base, leaving 13 bases between them. The germline V gene has CDR1 MRHNA and CDR2 SNTAGT. The CDR3 length is 16 residues. The CDR3 spells CASSERAGFSYNEQFF. CDR3 nucleotides: TGTGCCAGCAGTGAGAGAGCGGGTTTTTCCTACAATGAGCAGTTCTTC.

The chain recombines TRBV6-6 with TRBJ2-2, with TRBD1 identical over 11 bases. Germline V CDR1 and CDR2: MNHNY, SVGAGI (reference sequence). The CDR3 sequence is 18 residues long. V lost 5 bases and J lost 6; bases outside the gene matches: 14. The CDR3 loop is CASSLTPGQGGVPGELFF. The CDR3 coding sequence is TGTGCCAGCAGTCTCACCCCGGGACAGGGGGGGGTTCCCGGGGAGCTGTTTTTT.

The V gene is TRBV7-2, the J gene TRBJ2-3; maybe TRBD2 (7 bases). Germline CDR1 reads SGHTA; CDR2 reads FQGNSA. The CDR3 covers 16 residues. Trimming cost V 5 bases and J 5 bases, with 20 bases left between them. The CDR3 spells CASSLGPPRGGDTQYF. The CDR3 DNA reads as TGTGCCAGCAGCCTAGGCCCTCCTAGGGGGGGAGATACGCAGTATTTT. The variable domain in full, with the rest retrieved from reference TRBV7-2 and TRBJ2-3, is GAGVSQSPSNKVTEKGKDVELRCDPISGHTALYWYRQSLGQGLEFLIYFQGNSAPDKSGLPSDRFSAERTGGSVSTLTIQRTQQEDSAVYLCASSLGPPRGGDTQYFGPGTRLTVL.